This entry lists 22 T cell receptor beta chains sequenced from one sample in a study of graft-versus-host responses after intestinal transplantation. These TCRs' antigens remain unknown. Method: immunoSEQ multiplex PCR; TCRdb's copy keeps in-frame clones and lacks some. In the table there are about 100,000 clones, about 88% of which are singletons. The source material was unstimulated CD4+ T cells sorted from spleen or lymph node cells, sampled before transplant. Receptors originate from a human donor who was the organ donor for an intestinal transplant.

This clone was seen once. CDR3 loop: CASSSQGTSGGGDTQYF. The DNA of the CDR3 is TGTGCCAGCAGCTCCCAAGGGACTAGCGGGGGGGGAGATACGCAGTATTTT. The chain recombines TRBV21-1 with TRBJ2-3; TRBD2, as called in the table, went unchecked against the DNA. TRBV21-1 is a pseudogene locus. This CDR3 comprises 17 residues.

The J gene is TRBJ1-1, the V gene TRBV5-1; D is unclear. The V gene's germline CDR1 is SGHRS and CDR2 YFSETQ. The CDR3 is made up of 13 amino acids. Trimming stripped 0 bases from V and 5 bases from J, with 8 bases between. The CDR3 spells CASSLDRETEAFF. DNA for the CDR3: TGCGCCAGCAGCTTGGATCGTGAGACTGAAGCTTTCTTT.

The chain is built from TRBV19 and TRBJ2-2, with TRBD2 identical over 7 bases. J was trimmed by 5 bases and V by 5 bases; bases with no gene match: 11. CDR1 and CDR2 (germline): LNHDA, SQIVND (reference sequence). This CDR3 is built from 16 residues. In DNA form, the CDR3 reads TGTGCCAGTAGTCGCAAAGGCGGGGGTCAGACCGGGGAGCTGTTTTTT. It is translated as CASSRKGGGQTGELFF.

The rearrangement joins TRBV15 to TRBJ2-5; D is ambiguous. V dropped 7 bases and J dropped 3 bases, with 15 bases sitting between them. CDR1 is LNHNV, CDR2 YYDKDF, per germline (reference sequence). This CDR3 comprises 14 residues. The CDR3 spells CATTSQAHKETQYF. The CDR3 DNA reads as TGTGCCACCACTAGTCAGGCACATAAAGAGACCCAGTACTTC.

Note on this clone: At one end, the junction sequence differs from germline, possibly due to a read error. The rearrangement joins TRBV7-9 to TRBJ1-1; D is ambiguous. The CDR3 totals 13 residues. The germline V gene has CDR1 SEHNR and CDR2 FQNEAQ (reference sequence). The CDR3 sequence: CASSMTPNTEVFF. DNA for the CDR3: TGTGCCAGCAGCATGACACCGAACACTGAAGTTTTCTTT.

The rearrangement joins TRBV6-5 to TRBJ2-7, with 7 nucleotides matching TRBD1. Germline CDR1 is MNHEY and CDR2 is SVGAGI. The CDR3 has 14 residues. Losses at the gene ends were 2 bases for V and 2 bases for J; bases not matched to a gene: 3. The CDR3 DNA is TGTGCCAGCAGTTACACAGGGGTAACCTACGAGCAGTACTTC. This sequence encodes CASSYTGVTYEQYF.

The rearrangement joins TRBV30 to TRBJ2-3; maybe TRBD2 (5 bases). CDR3 length: 15 residues. Germline lookup yields CDR1 GTSNPN and CDR2 SVGIG (reference sequence). Trimming left V 0 bases short and J 6 bases short, with 16 bases between. CDR3 nucleotide sequence: TGTGCCTGGAGTGTAAGGCTAGCTCTACGGGATACGCAGTATTTT. It encodes CAWSVRLALRDTQYF.

The chain links TRBV28 to TRBJ1-5; TRBD1 matches 7 bases. Germline V gene lookup returns CDR1 MDHEN and CDR2 SYDVKM. The CDR3 runs to 18 residues. V was pared by 5 bases and J by 3 bases, with 16 bases of the junction left unmatched. The CDR3 protein is CASSPREMGQGDNQPQHF. The DNA of the CDR3 is TGTGCCAGCAGTCCCCGTGAAATGGGGCAGGGGGACAATCAGCCCCAGCATTTT.

The chain is built from TRBV6-1 and TRBJ2-1; TRBD1 agrees at 8 bases. The CDR3 sequence is 14 residues long. Germline assignment: CDR1 MNHNS and CDR2 SASEGT. The ends lost 6 bases at V and 9 bases at J; junction bases unmatched: 10. The CDR3 bases are TGTGCCAGCAGCCCCAGGGGGCTGGGGACTGAGCAGTTCTTC. Residues: CASSPRGLGTEQFF.

This rearrangement joins TRBV14 to TRBJ2-1, with TRBD1 as a possible D gene (6 bases). The CDR3 is made up of 15 amino acids. The germline gives CDR1 SGHDN, CDR2 FVKESK. The V gene lost 4 bases and the J gene lost 1 base, with 11 bases spanning the gap. CDR3 protein: CASSPIGQSYNEQFF. In DNA, the CDR3 is TGTGCCAGCAGCCCCATCGGACAGTCCTACAATGAGCAGTTCTTC. Full variable domain (remainder filled in from reference TRBV14 and TRBJ2-1): EAGVTQFPSHSVIEKGQTVTLRCDPISGHDNLYWYRRVMGKEIKFLLHFVKESKQDESGMPNNRFLAERTGGTYSTLKVQPAELEDSGVYFCASSPIGQSYNEQFFGPGTRLTVL.

Regarding this clone: The same CDR3 also results from other DNA sequences found in this sample. The chain employs TRBV6-1 and TRBJ1-5, with D perhaps matching TRBD1 (5 bases). Trimming took off 3 bases at V and 6 bases at J, with 6 bases between the two ends. The CDR3 runs to 12 residues. Germline V gives CDR1 MNHNS, CDR2 SASEGT. CDR3 sequence: CASSEGVQPQHF. CDR3 bases: TGTGCCAGCAGTGAGGGGGTTCAGCCCCAGCATTTT.

The V gene is TRBV7-3, the J gene TRBJ2-1, with TRBD2 matching over 13 bases. The CDR3 covers 15 residues. The V gene's germline CDR1 is SGHTA and CDR2 FQGTGA. Losses at the gene ends were 4 bases for V and 7 bases for J; bases not matched to a gene: 4. CDR3 in amino acids: CASSSTSGGGNEQFF. The CDR3 DNA reads as TGTGCCAGCAGCTCCACTAGCGGGGGGGGAAATGAGCAGTTCTTC.

This sequence joins TRBV4-1 and TRBJ2-5; D may be TRBD1 (5 bases). Between the trimmed V and J ends, which lost 3 bases and 7 bases, there was a span of 15 bases. The V gene's germline CDR1 is MGHRA and CDR2 YSYEKL. The CDR3 loop spans 14 amino acids. CDR3 amino acids: CASSQVQDPVTQYF. CDR3 DNA: TGCGCCAGCAGCCAGGTACAGGACCCGGTGACCCAGTACTTC.

V gene TRBV6-6 combines with J gene TRBJ1-2; D not resolved. Looked up from germline, CDR1 is MNHNY and CDR2 is SVGAGI (reference sequence). The CDR3 runs to 15 residues. Between the trimmed V and J ends, which lost 3 bases and 6 bases, there was a span of 17 bases. The CDR3 region is CASSYAQWRIDGYTF. The CDR3 DNA sequence: TGTGCCAGCAGTTATGCGCAGTGGCGCATTGATGGCTACACCTTC.

V is TRBV28 and J is TRBJ1-1; no clear D. CDR1 and CDR2 (germline): MDHEN, SYDVKM. There are 11 residues in the CDR3. The V end lost 5 bases, the J end lost 10 bases, and 11 bases lay between the germline ends. The CDR3 DNA sequence: TGTGCCAGCAGTCCCGGTTACGGAGCTTTCTTT. Encoded protein: CASSPGYGAFF.

This clone has a single count. This rearrangement joins TRBV5-1 to TRBJ2-6; 16 nucleotides agree with TRBD2. Germline V gene sequence: CDR1 SGHRS, CDR2 YFSETQ. V gave up 0 bases and J gave up 3 bases; unmatched junction bases: 3. This CDR3 region has 19 residues. The CDR3 DNA reads TGCGCCAGCAGCTTGGTGGGACTAGCGGGGGGGCATGGGGCCAACGTCCTGACTTTC. Translated, it gives CASSLVGLAGGHGANVLTF.

The chain joins TRBV28 to TRBJ1-5; D is undetermined. Germline values: CDR1 MDHEN, CDR2 SYDVKM. The CDR3 covers 14 residues. The V and J ends lost 0 bases and 3 bases respectively, with 6 bases between them. Here the CDR3 DNA reads TGTGCCAGCAGTTTATGGGACTTCAATCAGCCCCAGCATTTT. Translation: CASSLWDFNQPQHF.

This chain uses TRBV10-3 with TRBJ2-1, with 8 bases lining up with TRBD1. The V gene's germline CDR1 is ENHRY and CDR2 SYGVKD. The V and J ends lost 0 bases and 3 bases, in that order; junction bases with no gene match: 7. This CDR3 has 17 residues. The CDR3 DNA is TGTGCCATCAGTGAGTCGACAGGGGCCCTAAACTACAATGAGCAGTTCTTC. Protein sequence: CAISESTGALNYNEQFF.

The V and J genes are TRBV6-1 and TRBJ2-7; a weak D match, TRBD1 (8 bases). V was pared by 7 bases and J by 0 bases, with 16 bases between. This CDR3 contains 15 residues. CDR1 and CDR2 (germline): MNHNS, SASEGT. The CDR3 is CASNKQGGSSYEQYF. The CDR3 nucleotides are TGTGCCAGCAACAAACAGGGGGGGAGCTCCTACGAGCAGTACTTC.

This clone was found a few times. This chain uses TRBV10-3 with TRBJ1-2; D perhaps matches TRBD1 (6 bases). This CDR3 has 12 residues. Trimming stripped 3 bases from V and 8 bases from J, with 10 bases between. The germline V gene has CDR1 ENHRY and CDR2 SYGVKD. The CDR3 loop reads CAISEYRDGYTF. The CDR3 nucleotides read TGTGCCATCAGTGAATACAGGGACGGCTACACCTTC.

The count of this clone is one. This sequence joins TRBV30 and TRBJ2-4, with 7 nucleotides matching TRBD1. The CDR3 is made up of 16 amino acids. Germline CDR1 reads GTSNPN; CDR2 reads SVGIG (reference sequence). With V trimmed by 0 bases and J by 0 bases, 5 bases remained unmatched. The CDR3 reads CAWSVQGQLAKNIQYF. The CDR3 DNA follows: TGTGCCTGGAGTGTACAGGGGCAGCTAGCCAAAAACATTCAGTACTTC.

The chain employs TRBV19 and TRBJ1-4; TRBD1 might be the D (5 bases). Trimming shortened V by 3 bases and J by 7 bases, and 21 bases separated the two germline ends. The CDR3 is 17 amino acids. Germline V gives CDR1 LNHDA, CDR2 SQIVND (reference sequence). As DNA, the CDR3 is TGTGCCAGTAGTATTAGTCCCCGGGGCCAAGGAGGTGAAAAACTGTTTTTT. Encoded protein: CASSISPRGQGGEKLFF. Filled out from reference TRBV19 and TRBJ1-4, the complete variable domain reads DGGITQSPKYLFRKEGQNVTLSCEQNLNHDAMYWYRQDPGQGLRLIYYSQIVNDFQKGDIAEGYSVSREKKESFPLTVTSAQKNPTAFYLCASSISPRGQGGEKLFFGSGTQLSVL.